This TCR beta chain comes out of a study of regulatory T cells in long-lasting Graves disease. Study-level points and caveats: Gene preferences differed: TRBV28, TRBJ1-2, TRBJ2-5 in persistent cases. The number of shared public clonotypes was higher in persistent patients (roughly 2,800) than new patients (966).

CDR1 SGHTA and CDR2 FQGNSA come from the germline V gene. The ends lost 1 base at V and 8 bases at J; junction bases unmatched: 6. CDR3 size: 16 residues. Building the TCR beta libraries relied on iRepertoire HTBI primers, and CDR3 regions underwent Arm-PCR. Original analysis: Across samples, 62 TRBV and some 13 TRBJ segments were found. TCRdb reprocessed the multiplex PCR reads with MiXCR, giving one entry per CDR3 protein. These V and J calls rely on TCRdb rather than the paper's analysis. This table has about 460,000 distinct CDR3 sequences, 22% appearing once. A word on this clonotype: Its cognate antigen is unknown.

Regarding time point: persistent/refractory GD, antithyroid drugs over 5 years with positive TRAb. From RNA extracted from PBMCs, the TCR library was made. Diagnosis followed American Thyroid Association guidelines for Graves' disease. Sequencing used peripheral blood mononuclear cells (PBMCs), obtained when the disease was refractory, from a patient treated with antithyroid drugs. The V and J genes are TRBV7-2 and TRBJ2-2; TRBD2 aligns across 11 bases. The TCR comes from a female donor with Graves disease. CDR3 coding DNA: TGTGCCAGCAGCTTAGGGACTAGCGGGCGGTGGGGGGAGCTGTTTTTT. It translates to CASSLGTSGRWGELFF.